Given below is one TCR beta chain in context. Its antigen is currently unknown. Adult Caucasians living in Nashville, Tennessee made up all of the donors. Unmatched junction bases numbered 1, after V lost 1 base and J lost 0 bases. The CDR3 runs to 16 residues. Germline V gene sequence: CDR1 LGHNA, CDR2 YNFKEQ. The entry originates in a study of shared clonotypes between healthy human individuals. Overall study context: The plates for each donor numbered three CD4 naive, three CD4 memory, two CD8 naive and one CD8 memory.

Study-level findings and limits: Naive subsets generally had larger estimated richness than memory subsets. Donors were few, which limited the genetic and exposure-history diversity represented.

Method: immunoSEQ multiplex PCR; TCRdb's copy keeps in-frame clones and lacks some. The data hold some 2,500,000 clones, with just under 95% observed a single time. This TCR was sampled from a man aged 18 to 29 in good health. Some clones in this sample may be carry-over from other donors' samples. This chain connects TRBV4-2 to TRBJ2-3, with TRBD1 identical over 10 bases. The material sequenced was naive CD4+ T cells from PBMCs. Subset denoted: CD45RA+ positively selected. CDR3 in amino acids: CASSQADRGSTDTQYF. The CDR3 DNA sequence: TGTGCCAGCAGCCAAGCGGACAGGGGGAGCACAGATACGCAGTATTTT.